This entry concerns a single T cell receptor beta chain. What antigen it recognizes has not been identified. Base qualities are not recorded, but no much larger clone differs from it by a single base. A patient counted as having stable Graves' hyperthyroidism if no progression to ophthalmopathy occurred over 18 months of follow-up. Hyperthyroidism patients were aged 18 to 65 years and newly diagnosed, with disease duration of less than 2 months. Patients with uncontrolled infections, other autoimmune diseases, pregnancy or lactation were excluded. Clinical symptoms, serum thyroxine and TRAb, thyroid ultrasound, and orbital computed tomography formed the basis for the diagnoses. Total RNA was extracted with Trizol reagent, and quality was checked on an Agilent 2100 Bioanalyzer. These data come from a study of T cells in Graves' hyperthyroidism and ophthalmopathy (dated by TCRdb to between 2019 and 2020). With respect to the entire study: To identify distinguishing TCR V-J signatures, a discovery cohort of around 100 patients was used, comprising 43 with Graves' ophthalmopathy and around 60 with stable Graves' hyperthyroidism. Prospective prediction of ophthalmopathy was tested in an independent validation cohort consisting of roughly 20 hyperthyroidism patients and 17 patients who later progressed to ophthalmopathy. For training and testing, the 80 to 100 patients in the discovery cohort were randomly divided in a 7:3 ratio. The study also compared thyroid tissue and blood T-cell repertoires from a handful of Graves' hyperthyroidism patients. After sampling, hyperthyroidism patients received methimazole starting at 30 mg daily, and ophthalmopathy patients received high-dose intravenous methylprednisolone. TCR Vbeta CDR3 sequencing of 135 peripheral blood samples (roughly 41 ophthalmopathy, 75 to 80 hyperthyroidism and roughly 17 progressor patients) is reported in the paper. What the study reported, not specific to this receptor: No statistical method was used to set the sample size in advance, and investigators knew the group allocation. Blood samples also contained most of the expanded thyroid clonotypes (frequency above 0.001), which suggests that blood repertoires may reflect thyroid immune responses. A model built on a 13 V-J signature distinguished ophthalmopathy from stable hyperthyroidism, reaching 87.88% sensitivity and about 81% specificity in cross-validation and 80%/75% in testing. In validation, the model predicted progression to ophthalmopathy with 55% to 71% sensitivity and around 72% specificity, a median of approximately 6.5 months before onset.

The TCR beta CDR3 regions were amplified from RNA transcripts. The first round of RT-PCR for the TCR CDR3 was performed with the HTBI primer set and the Qiagen OneStep RT-PCR kit. Libraries were constructed in a second round of multiplex PCR, after which size selection and purification were carried out. Libraries were sequenced paired-end with 100 bp reads on an Illumina HiSeq2000. The paper's data handling went like this. SOAPnuke was used to process the raw data, removing reads that contained adapters or uncalled bases, had a mean Phred below 15, or lacked an exact match to the constant primer or identifier. High-quality paired reads were merged with COPE v1.2.5, and unique nucleotide sequences were defined as clonotypes. MiTCR v1.1 was used to align clonotypes to the IMGT TRBV, TRBD and TRBJ reference segments. The analysis was restricted to V-J combinations with a frequency above 0.0001, which together covered 99% to 99.2% of the repertoires. The TCS score was defined as F50 (clonal expansion) divided by E x V (chaos), with BLOSUM62-based TCRdist calculated between CDR3 peptides within each V-J. Welch's t-statistics and random forest reduced roughly 530 V-J features to about 13, which were used in a naive Bayes classifier (R e1071). TCRdb's own reprocessing of the public reads used fastp at Q25 and MiXCR and kept productive beta chains. Rows with one shared CDR3 protein collapse into an entry with the most common genes and DNA. The V and J calls were determined by TCRdb, not by the authors. The sample profile shows under 700,000 distinct CDR3 sequences; around 46% of them were found once. The ten most abundant clones make up 8.2% of the sample.

CDR1 and CDR2 (LNHNV, YYDKDF) derive from the germline V gene (reference sequence). The CDR3 contains 15 residues, cysteine and phenylalanine counted. The kept DNA is CDR3 alone, 45 bases in frame from the first base. Trimming takes 4 bases off V and 3 bases off J; junction bases not matched to a gene: 6. The clonotype was recovered from a woman between 18 and 30 years old with Graves' hyperthyroidism. Donor details come from another sample of the same person, matched by shared clones. This chain joins TRBV15 to TRBJ1-5; 7 central nucleotides agree with TRBD1. What was sequenced was peripheral blood or thyroid tissue (not recorded which). The CDR3 region reads CATSTETGSNQPQHF. The DNA sequence follows: TGTGCCACCAGCACCGAGACAGGGTCCAATCAGCCCCAGCATTTT.